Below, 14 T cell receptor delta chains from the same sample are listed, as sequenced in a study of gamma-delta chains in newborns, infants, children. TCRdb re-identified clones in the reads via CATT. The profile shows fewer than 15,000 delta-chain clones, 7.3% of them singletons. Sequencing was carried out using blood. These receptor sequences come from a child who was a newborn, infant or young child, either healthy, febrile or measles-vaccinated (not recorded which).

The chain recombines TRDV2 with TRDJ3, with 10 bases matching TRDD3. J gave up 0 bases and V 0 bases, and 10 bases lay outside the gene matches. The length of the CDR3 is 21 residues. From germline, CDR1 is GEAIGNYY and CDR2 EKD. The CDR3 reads CACDTVLGDPPSSWDTRQMFF. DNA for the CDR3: TGTGCCTGTGACACCGTACTGGGGGATCCTCCAAGCTCCTGGGACACCCGACAGATGTTTTTC.

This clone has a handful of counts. CDR3 nucleotide sequence: TGTGCCTGTGGTACTGGGGGATACGCCTGGGACACCCGACAGATGTTTTTC. Translation: CACGTGGYAWDTRQMFF. The chain is built from TRDV2 and TRDJ3, with 13 bases aligning to TRDD3. Germline loops: CDR1 GEAIGNYY, CDR2 EKD. Trimming removed 5 bases from V and 2 bases from J; junction bases left unmatched: 2. The CDR3 is 17 residues long.

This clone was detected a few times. CDR3 bases: TGTGCCTGTGACTCCCTACGGGGGATACGCGGCTTTACAGCACAACTCTTCTTT. Its translation is CACDSLRGIRGFTAQLFF. V and J are TRDV2 and TRDJ2; TRDD3 aligns across 10 bases. Germline loops: CDR1 GEAIGNYY, CDR2 EKD. V lost 3 bases and J lost 5; bases outside the gene matches: 14. The CDR3 spans 18 residues.

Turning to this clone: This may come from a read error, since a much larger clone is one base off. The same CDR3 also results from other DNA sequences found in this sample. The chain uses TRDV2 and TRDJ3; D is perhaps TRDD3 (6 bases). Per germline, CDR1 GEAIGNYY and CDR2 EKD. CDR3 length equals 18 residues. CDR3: CACDTWGPSSWDTRQMFF. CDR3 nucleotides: TGTGCCTGTGACACCTGGGGGCCAAGCTCCTGGGATACCCGACAGATGTTTTTC.

The CDR3 region has the DNA TGTGCCTGTGACGTACTGGGGGATACGCGGTGGGACACCCGACAGATGTTTTTC. It encodes CACDVLGDTRWDTRQMFF. The V gene is TRDV2, the J gene TRDJ3, with 13 positions matching TRDD3. V gave up 3 bases and J gave up 4 bases; unmatched junction bases: 5. This CDR3 is 18 amino acids long. The germline V gene encodes CDR1 GEAIGNYY and CDR2 EKD.

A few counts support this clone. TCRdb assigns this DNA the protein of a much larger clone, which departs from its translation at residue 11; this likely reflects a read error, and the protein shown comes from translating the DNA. CDR3 region: CACDVLGDSSRDTRQMFF. CDR3 in DNA: TGTGCCTGTGACGTACTGGGGGATAGCTCCCGGGACACCCGACAGATGTTTTTC. The chain has TRDV2 and TRDJ3, with 11 positions matching TRDD3. Germline CDR1 is GEAIGNYY and CDR2 is EKD. This CDR3 has 18 amino acids.

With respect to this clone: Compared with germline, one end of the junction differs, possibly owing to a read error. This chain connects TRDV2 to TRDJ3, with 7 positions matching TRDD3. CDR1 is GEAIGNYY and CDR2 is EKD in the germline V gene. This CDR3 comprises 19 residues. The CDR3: CACGTWGLTSSWDTRQMFF. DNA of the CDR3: TGTGCCTGTGGCACCTGGGGGCTAACAAGCTCCTGGGACACCCGACAGATGTTTTTC.

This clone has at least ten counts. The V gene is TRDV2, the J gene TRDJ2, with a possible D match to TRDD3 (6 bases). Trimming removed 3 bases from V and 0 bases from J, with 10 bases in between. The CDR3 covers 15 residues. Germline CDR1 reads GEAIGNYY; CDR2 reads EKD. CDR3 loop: CACDAMGALTAQLFF. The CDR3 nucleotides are TGTGCCTGTGACGCAATGGGGGCTTTGACAGCACAACTCTTCTTT.

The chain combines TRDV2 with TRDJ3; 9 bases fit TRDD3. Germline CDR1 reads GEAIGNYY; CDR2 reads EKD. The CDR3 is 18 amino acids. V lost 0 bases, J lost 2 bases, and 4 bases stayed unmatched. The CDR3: CACDTGWGIAWDTRQMFF. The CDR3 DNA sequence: TGTGCCTGTGACACCGGCTGGGGGATTGCCTGGGACACCCGACAGATGTTTTTC.

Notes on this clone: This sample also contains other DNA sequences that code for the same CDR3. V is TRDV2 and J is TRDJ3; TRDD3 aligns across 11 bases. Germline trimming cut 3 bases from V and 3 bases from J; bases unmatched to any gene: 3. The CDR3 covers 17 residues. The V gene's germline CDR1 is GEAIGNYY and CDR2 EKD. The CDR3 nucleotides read TGTGCCTGTGACTTTACTGGGGGATACTGGGACACCCGACAGATGTTTTTC. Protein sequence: CACDFTGGYWDTRQMFF.

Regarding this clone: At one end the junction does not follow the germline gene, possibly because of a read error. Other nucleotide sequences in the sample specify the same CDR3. CDR3 amino acids: CACDKILGDSSSWDTRQMFF. The DNA of the CDR3 is TGCGCCTGTGACAAAATACTGGGGGATTCCAGCTCCTGGGACACCCGACAGATGTTTTTC. This chain uses TRDV2 with TRDJ3; TRDD3 agrees at 10 bases. Germline V gene lookup returns CDR1 GEAIGNYY and CDR2 EKD. This CDR3 is 20 amino acids long.

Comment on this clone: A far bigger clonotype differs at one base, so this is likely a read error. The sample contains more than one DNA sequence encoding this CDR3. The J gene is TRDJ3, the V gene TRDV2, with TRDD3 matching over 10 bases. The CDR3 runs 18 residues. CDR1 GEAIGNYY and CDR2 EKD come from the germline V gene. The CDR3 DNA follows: TGTGCCTGTGACACCGGGGGATACGGCTCCTGGGACACCCGTCAGATGTTTTTC. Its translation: CACDTGGYGSWDTRQMFF.

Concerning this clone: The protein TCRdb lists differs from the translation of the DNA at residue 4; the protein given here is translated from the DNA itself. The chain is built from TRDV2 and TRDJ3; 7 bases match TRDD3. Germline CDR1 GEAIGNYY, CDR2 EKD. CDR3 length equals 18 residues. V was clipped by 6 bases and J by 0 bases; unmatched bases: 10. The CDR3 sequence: CACNNTGESSWDTRQMFF. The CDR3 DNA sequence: TGTGCCTGTAACAATACTGGGGAAAGCTCCTGGGACACCCGACAGATGTTTTTC.

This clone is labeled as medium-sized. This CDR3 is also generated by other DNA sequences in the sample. The CDR3 DNA is TGTGCCTGTGACACCGTGGGGGTCAGCTCCTGGGACACCCGACAGATGTTTTTC. It translates to CACDTVGVSSWDTRQMFF. The chain joins TRDV2 to TRDJ3, with D possibly being TRDD3 (6 bases). Germline CDR1 reads GEAIGNYY; CDR2 reads EKD. The CDR3 loop spans 18 amino acids. Trimming pared 0 bases from V and 0 bases from J, leaving 11 bases between.